In its sample, the clone carrying this T cell receptor beta chain was seen once. The CDR3 has 16 residues. CDR1 is SGHVS, CDR2 FQNEAQ, per germline. With V trimmed by 5 bases and J by 3 bases, 4 bases remained unmatched. Here immunoSEQ multiplex PCR was the method, and the copy in TCRdb shows in-frame clones only, minus some. The top ten hold roughly 4% of the sample, which has 60,000 to 85,000 clones, 85% to 95% seen once. This TCR was sampled from a man aged 35-49 years with rheumatoid arthritis. This chain connects TRBV7-8 to TRBJ2-3, with TRBD2 identical over 14 bases. The specimen sequenced was PBMCs. CDR3 DNA: TGTGCCAGCAGCCGGACTAGCGGGGGGCAGACAGATACGCAGTATTTT. Its protein product is CASSRTSGGQTDTQYF. Full variable domain (missing parts from reference TRBV7-8 and TRBJ2-3): GAGVSQSPRYKVAKRGQDVALRCDPISGHVSLFWYQQALGQGPEFLTYFQNEAQLDKSGLPSDRFFAERPEGSVSTLKIQRTQQEDSAVYLCASSRTSGGQTDTQYFGPGTRLTVL.